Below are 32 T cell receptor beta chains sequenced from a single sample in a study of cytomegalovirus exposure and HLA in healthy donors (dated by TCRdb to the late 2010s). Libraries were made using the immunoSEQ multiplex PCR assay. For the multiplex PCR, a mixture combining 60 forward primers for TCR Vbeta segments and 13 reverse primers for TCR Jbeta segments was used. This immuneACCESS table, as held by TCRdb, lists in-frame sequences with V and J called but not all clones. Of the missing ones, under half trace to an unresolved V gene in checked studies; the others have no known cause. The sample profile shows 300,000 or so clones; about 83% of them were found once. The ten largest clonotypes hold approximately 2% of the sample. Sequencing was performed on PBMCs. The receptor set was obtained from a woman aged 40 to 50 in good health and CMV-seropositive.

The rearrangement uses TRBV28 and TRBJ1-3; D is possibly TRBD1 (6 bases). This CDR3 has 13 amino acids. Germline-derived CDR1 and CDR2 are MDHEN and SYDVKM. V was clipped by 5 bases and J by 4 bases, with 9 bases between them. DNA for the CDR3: TGTGCCAGCAGTGGACAGAAGGGAAACACCATATATTTT. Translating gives CASSGQKGNTIYF.

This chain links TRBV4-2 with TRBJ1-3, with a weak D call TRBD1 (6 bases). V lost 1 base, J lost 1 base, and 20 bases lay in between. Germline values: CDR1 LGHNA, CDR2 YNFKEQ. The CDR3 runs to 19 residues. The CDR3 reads CASSQGVQGASVSGNTIYF. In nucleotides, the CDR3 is TGTGCCAGCAGCCAAGGGGTACAGGGAGCTTCTGTGTCTGGAAACACCATATATTTT.

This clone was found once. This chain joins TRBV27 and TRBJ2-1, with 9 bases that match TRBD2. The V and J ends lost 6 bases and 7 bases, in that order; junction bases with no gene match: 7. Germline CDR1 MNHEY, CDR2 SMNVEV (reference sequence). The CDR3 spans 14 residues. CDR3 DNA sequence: TGTGCCAGCAGCCCTAGCGGGGTCCCAAATGAGCAGTTCTTC. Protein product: CASSPSGVPNEQFF.

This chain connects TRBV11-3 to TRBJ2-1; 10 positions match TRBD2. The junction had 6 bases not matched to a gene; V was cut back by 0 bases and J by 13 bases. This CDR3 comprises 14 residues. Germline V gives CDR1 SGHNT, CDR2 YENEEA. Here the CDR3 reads CASSLDPTSGNQFF. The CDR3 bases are TGTGCCAGCAGCTTAGATCCCACTAGCGGGAACCAGTTCTTC.

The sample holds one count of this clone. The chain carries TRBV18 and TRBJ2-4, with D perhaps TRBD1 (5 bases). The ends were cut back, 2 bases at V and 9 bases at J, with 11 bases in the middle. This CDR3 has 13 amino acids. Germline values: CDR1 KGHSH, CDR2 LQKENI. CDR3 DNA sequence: TGTGCCAGCTCACCAGGGGAAAGGGGCATTCAGTACTTC. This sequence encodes CASSPGERGIQYF.

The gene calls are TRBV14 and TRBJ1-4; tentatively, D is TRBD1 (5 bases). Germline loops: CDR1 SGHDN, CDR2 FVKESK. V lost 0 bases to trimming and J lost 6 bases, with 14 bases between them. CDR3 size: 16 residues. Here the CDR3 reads CASSQDRGEKDEKLFF. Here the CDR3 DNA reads TGTGCCAGCAGCCAAGATCGGGGGGAGAAGGATGAAAAACTGTTTTTT.

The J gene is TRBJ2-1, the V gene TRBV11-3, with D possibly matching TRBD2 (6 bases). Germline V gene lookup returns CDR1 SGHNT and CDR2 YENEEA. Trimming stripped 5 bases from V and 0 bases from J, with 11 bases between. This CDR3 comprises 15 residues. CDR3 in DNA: TGTGCCAGCAGCGAGGAGGGAAGCTCCTACAATGAGCAGTTCTTC. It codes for CASSEEGSSYNEQFF.

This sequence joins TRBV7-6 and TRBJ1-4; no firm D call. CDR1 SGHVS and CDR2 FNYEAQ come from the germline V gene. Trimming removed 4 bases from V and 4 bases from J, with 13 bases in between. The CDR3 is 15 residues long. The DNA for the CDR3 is TGTGCCAGCAGCTCACCCTCTGGCCTTAATGAAAAACTGTTTTTT. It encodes CASSSPSGLNEKLFF.

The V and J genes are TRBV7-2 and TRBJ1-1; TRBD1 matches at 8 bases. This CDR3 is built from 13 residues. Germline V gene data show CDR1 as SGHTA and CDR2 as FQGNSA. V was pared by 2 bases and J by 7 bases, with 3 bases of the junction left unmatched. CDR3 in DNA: TGTGCCAGCAGCTTACAGGGGGCTGGTGAAGCTTTCTTT. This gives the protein CASSLQGAGEAFF.

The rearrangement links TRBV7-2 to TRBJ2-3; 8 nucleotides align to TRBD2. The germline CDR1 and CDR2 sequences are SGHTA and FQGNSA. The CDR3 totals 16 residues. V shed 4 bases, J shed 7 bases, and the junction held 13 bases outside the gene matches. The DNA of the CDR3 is TGTGCCAGCAGCTCCCTCGGGGGTAGCGGGACGAATACGCAGTATTTT. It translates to CASSSLGGSGTNTQYF.

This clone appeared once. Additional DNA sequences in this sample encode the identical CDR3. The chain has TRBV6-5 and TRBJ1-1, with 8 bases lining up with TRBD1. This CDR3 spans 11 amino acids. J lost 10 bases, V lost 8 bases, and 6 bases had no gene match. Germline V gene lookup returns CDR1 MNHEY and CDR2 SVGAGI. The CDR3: CASRQGLGAFF. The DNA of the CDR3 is TGTGCCAGCCGACAGGGGCTGGGAGCTTTCTTT.

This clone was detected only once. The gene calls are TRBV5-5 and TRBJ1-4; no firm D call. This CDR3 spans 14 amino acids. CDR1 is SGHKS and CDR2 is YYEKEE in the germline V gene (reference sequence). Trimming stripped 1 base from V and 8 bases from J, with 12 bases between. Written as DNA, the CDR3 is TGTGCCAGCAGCTTGTCAGGAATTTCCGAAAAACTGTTTTTT. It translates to CASSLSGISEKLFF.

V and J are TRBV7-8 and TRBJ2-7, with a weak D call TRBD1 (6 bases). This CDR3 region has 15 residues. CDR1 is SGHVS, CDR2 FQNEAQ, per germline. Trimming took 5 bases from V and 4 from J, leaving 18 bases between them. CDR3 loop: CASSAQGGPLYEQYF. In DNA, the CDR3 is TGTGCCAGCAGCGCCCAAGGGGGACCTCTATACGAGCAGTACTTC.

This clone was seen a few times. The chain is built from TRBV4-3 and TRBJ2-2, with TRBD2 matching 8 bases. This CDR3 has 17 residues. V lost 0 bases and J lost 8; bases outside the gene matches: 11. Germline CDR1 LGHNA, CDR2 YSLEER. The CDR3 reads CASSQDQPAGDSGELFF. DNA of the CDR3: TGCGCCAGCAGCCAAGATCAGCCAGCGGGAGATTCTGGGGAGCTGTTTTTT.

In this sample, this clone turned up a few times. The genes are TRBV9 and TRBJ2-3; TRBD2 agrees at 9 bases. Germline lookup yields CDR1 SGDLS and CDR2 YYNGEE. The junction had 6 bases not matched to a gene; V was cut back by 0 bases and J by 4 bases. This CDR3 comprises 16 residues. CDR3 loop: CASSVAAGGDPDTQYF. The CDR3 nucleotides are TGTGCCAGCAGCGTAGCTGCGGGAGGGGATCCAGATACGCAGTATTTT.

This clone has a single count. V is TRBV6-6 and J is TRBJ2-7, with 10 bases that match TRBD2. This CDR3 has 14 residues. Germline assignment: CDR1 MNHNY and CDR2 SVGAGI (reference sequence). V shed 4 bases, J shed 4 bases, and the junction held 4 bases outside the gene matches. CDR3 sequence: CASSFLAGAYEQYF. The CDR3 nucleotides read TGTGCCAGCAGTTTCCTAGCGGGAGCTTACGAGCAGTACTTC.

CDR3 protein: CASSQGSVENTEAFF. Here the CDR3 DNA reads TGTGCCAGCAGCCAAGGGAGCGTGGAGAACACTGAAGCTTTCTTT. The chain employs TRBV4-2 and TRBJ1-1, with D unresolved. CDR3 length equals 15 residues. Germline CDR1 is LGHNA and CDR2 is YNFKEQ. V was trimmed by 1 base and J by 1 base, leaving 10 bases between them.

CDR3 loop: CASSYQGGNQPQHF. The CDR3 region has the DNA TGTGCCAGCAGTTACCAGGGGGGCAATCAGCCCCAGCATTTT. This rearrangement joins TRBV27 to TRBJ1-5; 7 positions agree with TRBD1. Germline CDR1 reads MNHEY; CDR2 reads SMNVEV (reference sequence). J gave up 2 bases and V 4 bases, and 2 bases lay outside the gene matches. The CDR3 consists of 14 residues.

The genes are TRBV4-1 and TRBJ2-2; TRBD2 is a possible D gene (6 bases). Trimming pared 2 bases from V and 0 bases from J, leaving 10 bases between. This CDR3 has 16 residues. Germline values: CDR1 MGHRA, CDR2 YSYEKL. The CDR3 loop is CASSQHSGTNTGELFF. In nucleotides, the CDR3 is TGCGCCAGCAGCCAACATAGCGGAACGAACACCGGGGAGCTGTTTTTT.

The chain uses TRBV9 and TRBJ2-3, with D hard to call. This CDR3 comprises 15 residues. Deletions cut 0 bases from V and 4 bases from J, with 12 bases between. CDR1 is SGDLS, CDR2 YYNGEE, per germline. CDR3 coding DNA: TGTGCCAGCAGCGTAGCTACCCCGGCGGCAGATACGCAGTATTTT. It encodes CASSVATPAADTQYF.

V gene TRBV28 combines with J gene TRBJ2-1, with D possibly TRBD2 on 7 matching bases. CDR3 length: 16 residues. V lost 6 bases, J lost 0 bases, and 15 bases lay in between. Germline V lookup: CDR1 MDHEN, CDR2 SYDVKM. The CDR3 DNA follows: TGTGCCAGCAGGCCGAGAGGGGGGGCCTCCTACAATGAGCAGTTCTTC. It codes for CASRPRGGASYNEQFF.

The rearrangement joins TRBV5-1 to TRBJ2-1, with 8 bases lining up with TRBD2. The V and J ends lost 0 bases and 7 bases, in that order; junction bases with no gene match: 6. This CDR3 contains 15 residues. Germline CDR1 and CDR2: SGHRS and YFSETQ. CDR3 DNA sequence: TGCGCCAGCAGCTTGGATGGCGGGAGGTGGAATGAGCAGTTCTTC. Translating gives CASSLDGGRWNEQFF.

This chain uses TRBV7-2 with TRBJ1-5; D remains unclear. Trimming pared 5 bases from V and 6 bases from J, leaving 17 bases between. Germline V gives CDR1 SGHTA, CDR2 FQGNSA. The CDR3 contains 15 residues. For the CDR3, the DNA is TGTGCCAGCAGCCAATGGTCCCAAGGGAGTCAGCCCCAGCATTTT. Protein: CASSQWSQGSQPQHF.

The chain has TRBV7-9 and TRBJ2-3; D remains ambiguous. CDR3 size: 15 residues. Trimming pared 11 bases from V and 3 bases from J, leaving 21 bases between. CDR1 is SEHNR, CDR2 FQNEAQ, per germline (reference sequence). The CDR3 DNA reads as TGTGCCTACAAGCGAATTAACCTAACAACAGATACGCAGTATTTT. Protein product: CAYKRINLTTDTQYF.

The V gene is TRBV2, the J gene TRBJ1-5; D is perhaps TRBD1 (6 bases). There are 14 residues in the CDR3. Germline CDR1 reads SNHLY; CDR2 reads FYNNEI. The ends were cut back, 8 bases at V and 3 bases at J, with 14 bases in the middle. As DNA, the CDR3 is TGTGCCAGCGGGAGTCAGGGGTACAATCAGCCCCAGCATTTT. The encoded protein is CASGSQGYNQPQHF.

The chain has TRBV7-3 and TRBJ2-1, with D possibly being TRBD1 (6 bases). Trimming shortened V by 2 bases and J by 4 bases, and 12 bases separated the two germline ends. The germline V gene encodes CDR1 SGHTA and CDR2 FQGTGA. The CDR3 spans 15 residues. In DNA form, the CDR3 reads TGTGCCAGCAGCTTAGGGGTGGGGACATACAATGAGCAGTTCTTC. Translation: CASSLGVGTYNEQFF.

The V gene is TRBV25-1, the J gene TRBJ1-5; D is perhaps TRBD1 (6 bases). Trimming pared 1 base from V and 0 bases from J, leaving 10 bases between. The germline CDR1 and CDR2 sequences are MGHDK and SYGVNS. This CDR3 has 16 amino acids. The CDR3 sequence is CASSESRTDSNQPQHF. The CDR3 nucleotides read TGTGCCAGCAGTGAATCAAGGACAGATAGCAATCAGCCCCAGCATTTT.

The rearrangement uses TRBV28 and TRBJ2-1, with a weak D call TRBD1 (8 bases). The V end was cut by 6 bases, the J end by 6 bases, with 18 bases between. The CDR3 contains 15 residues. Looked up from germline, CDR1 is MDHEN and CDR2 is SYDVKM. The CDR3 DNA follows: TGTGCCAGCAGCAGCGGGGACAGGACGGTCAATGAGCAGTTCTTC. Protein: CASSSGDRTVNEQFF. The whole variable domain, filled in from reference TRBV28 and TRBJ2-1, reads DVKVTQSSRYLVKRTGEKVFLECVQDMDHENMFWYRQDPGLGLRLIYFSYDVKMKEKGDIPEGYSVSREKKERFSLILESASTNQTSMYLCASSSGDRTVNEQFFGPGTRLTVL.

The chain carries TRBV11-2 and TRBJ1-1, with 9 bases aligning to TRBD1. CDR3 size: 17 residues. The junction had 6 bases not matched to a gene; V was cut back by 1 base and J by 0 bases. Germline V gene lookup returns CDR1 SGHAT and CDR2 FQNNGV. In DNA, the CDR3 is TGTGCCAGCAGCTTAGGGGAACAGGGGGCTGTGAACACTGAAGCTTTCTTT. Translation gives CASSLGEQGAVNTEAFF.

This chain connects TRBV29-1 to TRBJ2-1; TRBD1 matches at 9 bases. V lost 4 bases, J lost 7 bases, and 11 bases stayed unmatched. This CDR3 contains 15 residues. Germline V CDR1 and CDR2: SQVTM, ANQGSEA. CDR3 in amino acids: CSVGTGTGYLNEQFF. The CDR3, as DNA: TGCAGCGTTGGTACCGGGACAGGGTACCTAAATGAGCAGTTCTTC.

CDR3 sequence: CASSFGDRNTEAFF. The CDR3 region has the DNA TGTGCCAGCAGTTTCGGAGACAGGAACACTGAAGCTTTCTTT. The gene calls are TRBV27 and TRBJ1-1, with a possible D match to TRBD1 (5 bases). Germline V lookup: CDR1 MNHEY, CDR2 SMNVEV (reference sequence). The V and J ends lost 3 bases and 1 base respectively, with 9 bases between them. This CDR3 is built from 14 residues.

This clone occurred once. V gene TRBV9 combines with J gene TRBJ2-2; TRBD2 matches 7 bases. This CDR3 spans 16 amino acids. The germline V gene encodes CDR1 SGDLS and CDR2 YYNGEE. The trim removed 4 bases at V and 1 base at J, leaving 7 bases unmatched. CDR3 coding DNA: TGTGCCAGCAGCCCCCTTTCGGGAGGGAACACCGGGGAGCTGTTTTTT. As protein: CASSPLSGGNTGELFF.